One and the same sample provided the 24 T cell receptor beta chains below, sequenced in a study of cytomegalovirus exposure and HLA in healthy donors. PCR was performed using 60 Vbeta and 13 Jbeta primers. The protocol was immunoSEQ multiplex PCR, while the TCRdb copy is restricted to in-frame clones and leaves out a portion. Here the sample spans around 110,000 clones, roughly 80% being singletons. The sequencing sample was made of PBMCs. The source of these receptors is a man younger than 40 in good health and CMV-seropositive.

V usage is TRBV9 and J usage is TRBJ2-4, with 8 bases aligning to TRBD2. Unmatched junction bases numbered 10, after V lost 4 bases and J lost 7 bases. The CDR3 extends over 15 amino acids. The germline CDR1 and CDR2 sequences are SGDLS and YYNGEE. The CDR3 nucleotides are TGTGCCAGCAGCCGAGGGGGACTAGAGAGTAACATTCAGTACTTC. This codes for CASSRGGLESNIQYF.

The chain couples TRBV5-1 to TRBJ1-1; 10 nucleotides match TRBD1. After removal of 3 bases from V and 4 bases from J, the junction contained 9 bases not matched to a gene. CDR1 SGHRS and CDR2 YFSETQ come from the germline V gene. The CDR3 sequence is 16 residues long. The CDR3 bases are TGCGCCAGCAGCTCGAGAGGGACAGGGGAGTTCACTGAAGCTTTCTTT. Encoded protein: CASSSRGTGEFTEAFF.

V is TRBV20-1 and J is TRBJ2-7; tentative D call: TRBD1 (6 bases). The CDR3 sequence is 11 residues long. Germline CDR1 reads DFQATT; CDR2 reads SNEGSKA (reference sequence). The CDR3 sequence: CSARNREEQYF. The CDR3 bases are TGCAGCGCCAGAAACAGGGAAGAGCAGTACTTC.

The chain employs TRBV5-5 and TRBJ1-2; D is possibly TRBD1 (6 bases). Germline values: CDR1 SGHKS, CDR2 YYEKEE (reference sequence). V lost 2 bases to trimming and J lost 1 base, with 12 bases between them. The CDR3 spans 15 residues. CDR3 residues: CASSFEGGDNYGYTF. CDR3 in DNA: TGTGCCAGCAGCTTCGAGGGGGGGGATAACTATGGCTACACCTTC. The entire variable domain, with the rest obtained from reference TRBV5-5 and TRBJ1-2, is as follows: DAGVTQSPTHLIKTRGQQVTLRCSPISGHKSVSWYQQVLGQGPQFIFQYYEKEERGRGNFPDRFSARQFPNYSSELNVNALLLGDSALYLCASSFEGGDNYGYTFGSGTRLTVV.

This clone appeared a few times. The rearrangement joins TRBV30 to TRBJ2-1, with TRBD2 matching 7 bases. The V gene's germline CDR1 is GTSNPN and CDR2 SVGIG (reference sequence). CDR3 length equals 15 residues. With V trimmed by 2 bases and J by 4 bases, 8 bases remained unmatched. CDR3 protein: CAWSPEGGPYNEQFF. The CDR3 nucleotides are TGTGCCTGGAGTCCCGAGGGAGGGCCTTACAATGAGCAGTTCTTC.

This clone was observed a handful of times. V usage is TRBV5-6 and J usage is TRBJ2-1; 10 positions match TRBD1. Looked up from germline, CDR1 is SGHDT and CDR2 is YYEEEE. The CDR3 is made up of 14 amino acids. With V trimmed by 4 bases and J by 10 bases, 8 bases remained unmatched. The CDR3 spells CASSRRTGGNEQFF. CDR3 nucleotides: TGTGCCAGCAGCCGTAGGACAGGGGGAAACGAGCAGTTCTTC.

V usage is TRBV5-1 and J usage is TRBJ2-5; TRBD2 matches at 13 bases. The length of the CDR3 is 16 residues. With 3 bases clipped from V and 4 bases from J, the junction kept 6 bases outside the gene matches. CDR1 is SGHRS, CDR2 YFSETQ, per germline. This CDR3 reads CASSSRTSGSRETQYF. The DNA for the CDR3 is TGCGCCAGCAGCTCAAGGACTAGCGGGAGTCGAGAGACCCAGTACTTC.

This clone was recorded a few times. This chain connects TRBV11-3 to TRBJ2-1; 8 bases match TRBD2. There are 13 residues in the CDR3. The junction had 2 bases not matched to a gene; V was cut back by 4 bases and J by 6 bases. Germline V gene data show CDR1 as SGHNT and CDR2 as YENEEA. This CDR3 is CASSSGLGNEQFF. The CDR3 DNA reads TGTGCCAGCAGCTCGGGACTAGGCAATGAGCAGTTCTTC. The full variable domain, completed using reference TRBV11-3 and TRBJ2-1, is EAGVVQSPRYKIIEKKQPVAFWCNPISGHNTLYWYLQNLGQGPELLIRYENEEAVDDSQLPKDRFSAERLKGVDSTLKIQPAELGDSAVYLCASSSGLGNEQFFGPGTRLTVL.

This clone was counted only a few times. This chain uses TRBV5-1 with TRBJ2-7; 8 nucleotides match TRBD1. Germline-derived CDR1 and CDR2 are SGHRS and YFSETQ. Losses at the gene ends were 4 bases for V and 6 bases for J; bases not matched to a gene: 9. The CDR3 loop spans 14 amino acids. CDR3 nucleotide sequence: TGCGCCAGCAGCCAGACTGGGCAGGGGGCCGAGCAGTACGTC. The encoded protein is CASSQTGQGAEQYV.

V usage is TRBV11-2 and J usage is TRBJ1-3; D not resolved. This CDR3 region has 12 residues. CDR1 and CDR2 from the germline V gene are SGHAT and FQNNGV. Trimming cost V 1 base and J 4 bases, with 2 bases left between them. Here the CDR3 DNA reads TGTGCCAGCAGCTTAGCAGGAAACACCATATATTTT. Translation: CASSLAGNTIYF.

The chain carries TRBV13 and TRBJ1-4; 7 nucleotides agree with TRBD1. This CDR3 contains 13 residues. Germline assignment: CDR1 PRHDT and CDR2 FYEKMQ (reference sequence). The trim removed 5 bases at V and 7 bases at J, leaving 4 bases unmatched. The CDR3 here is CASSPRQGEKLFF. The CDR3 DNA is TGTGCCAGCAGCCCCCGACAGGGTGAAAAACTGTTTTTT.

The chain carries TRBV28 and TRBJ1-1; 7 bases agree with TRBD1. From germline, CDR1 is MDHEN and CDR2 SYDVKM. This CDR3 has 12 residues. J lost 5 bases, V lost 10 bases, and 7 bases had no gene match. The CDR3 is CATSGGMTEAFF. Written as DNA, the CDR3 is TGTGCCACCTCAGGGGGTATGACTGAAGCTTTCTTT.

The gene calls are TRBV7-2 and TRBJ1-5; 7 nucleotides agree with TRBD1. Germline trimming cut 6 bases from V and 4 bases from J; bases unmatched to any gene: 18. This CDR3 comprises 18 residues. CDR1 SGHTA and CDR2 FQGNSA come from the germline V gene. The CDR3 DNA follows: TGTGCCAGCAGTCCGATACCCCGACAGGGATGGTATAATCAGCCCCAGCATTTT. This gives the protein CASSPIPRQGWYNQPQHF.

The chain carries TRBV5-1 and TRBJ1-2, with 7 positions matching TRBD1. In germline, CDR1 is SGHRS, CDR2 YFSETQ. This CDR3 is 14 amino acids long. The ends lost 3 bases at V and 8 bases at J; junction bases unmatched: 10. The CDR3 loop reads CASSYPGDREGYTF. The CDR3 region has the DNA TGCGCCAGCAGCTACCCAGGAGACAGGGAAGGCTACACCTTC. Full variable domain (missing parts from reference TRBV5-1 and TRBJ1-2): KAGVTQTPRYLIKTRGQQVTLSCSPISGHRSVSWYQQTPGQGLQFLFEYFSETQRNKGNFPGRFSGRQFSNSRSEMNVSTLELGDSALYLCASSYPGDREGYTFGSGTRLTVV.

The chain links TRBV28 to TRBJ1-4; 12 bases match TRBD1. Looked up from germline, CDR1 is MDHEN and CDR2 is SYDVKM. This CDR3 is 17 amino acids long. With 8 bases clipped from V and 4 bases from J, the junction kept 11 bases outside the gene matches. The CDR3 sequence is CASGTAGTGGINEKLFF. The CDR3 DNA reads as TGTGCCAGCGGCACCGCCGGGACAGGGGGCATTAATGAAAAACTGTTTTTT.

This clone is a singleton in its sample. Here the CDR3 DNA reads TGCAGTGCTAGAGCCGGGGGAACTTTC. Encoded protein: CSARAGGTF. This chain joins TRBV20-1 and TRBJ2-6; D may be TRBD2 (6 bases). Per the germline V gene, CDR1 is DFQATT and CDR2 is SNEGSKA (reference sequence). V gave up 1 base and J gave up 19 bases, with 8 bases separating them. This CDR3 has 9 amino acids.

The V and J genes are TRBV18 and TRBJ1-1; D not resolved. This CDR3 region has 14 residues. The germline CDR1 and CDR2 sequences are KGHSH and LQKENI. V lost 2 bases and J lost 5, with 12 bases in between. In DNA, the CDR3 is TGTGCCAGCTCACCAGCCATGGGGAGGACTGAAGCTTTCTTT. Amino acids: CASSPAMGRTEAFF.

The J gene is TRBJ2-1, the V gene TRBV9; 10 nucleotides agree with TRBD2. From germline, CDR1 is SGDLS and CDR2 YYNGEE. This CDR3 is built from 15 residues. Trimming took 4 bases from V and 5 from J; bases not matched to a gene: 6. The CDR3 region is CASSLSGREHNEQFF. The CDR3 region has the DNA TGTGCCAGCAGCCTGAGCGGGAGGGAGCACAATGAGCAGTTCTTC.

V and J are TRBV27 and TRBJ2-3; TRBD2 matches at 8 bases. After removal of 0 bases from V and 6 bases from J, the junction contained 11 bases not matched to a gene. The CDR3 sequence is 17 residues long. Germline V CDR1 and CDR2: MNHEY, SMNVEV (reference sequence). The CDR3 loop is CASSLSAGGAQADTQYF. The CDR3 DNA sequence: TGTGCCAGCAGTTTATCCGCCGGGGGGGCTCAGGCGGATACGCAGTATTTT.

The DNA for the CDR3 is TGTGCCAGCTCCGACAGGATTTCAACTAATGAAAAACTGTTTTTT. Its protein is CASSDRISTNEKLFF. The chain employs TRBV18 and TRBJ1-4; weak D call: TRBD1 (6 bases). The germline V gene encodes CDR1 KGHSH and CDR2 LQKENI. This CDR3 has 15 amino acids. V lost 6 bases and J lost 0, with 11 bases in between.

The J gene is TRBJ2-3, the V gene TRBV11-3, with D unclear. The germline V gene encodes CDR1 SGHNT and CDR2 YENEEA. This CDR3 has 18 residues. The V and J ends lost 2 bases and 0 bases respectively, with 18 bases between them. The CDR3: CASSLKLPLVSSTDTQYF. CDR3 nucleotide sequence: TGTGCCAGCAGCTTAAAACTCCCACTCGTATCTAGCACAGATACGCAGTATTTT.

This chain joins TRBV21-1 and TRBJ2-7; TRBD2 is the table's D call and was not checked against the DNA. TRBV21-1 is described as a pseudogene. There are 15 residues in the CDR3. This CDR3 reads CASSKPAGDKLMQYV. The CDR3 DNA reads as TGTGCCAGCAGCAAACCAGCGGGAGATAAGTTAATGCAGTACGTC.

This clone was observed a single time. The rearrangement uses TRBV6-5 and TRBJ1-5; 7 bases fit TRBD1. CDR3 length: 16 residues. The V segment lost 4 bases and the J segment 0 bases; nucleotides outside the gene matches: 6. The V gene's germline CDR1 is MNHEY and CDR2 SVGAGI. The CDR3 bases are TGTGCCAGCAGTTTGGACAGGTCCTATAGCAATCAGCCCCAGCATTTT. Its protein product is CASSLDRSYSNQPQHF.

The chain employs TRBV29-1 and TRBJ2-7, with D possibly matching TRBD2 (5 bases). V lost 2 bases and J lost 2, with 10 bases in between. CDR1 is SQVTM, CDR2 ANQGSEA, per germline. The CDR3 is 13 amino acids. CDR3 protein: CSVERTSPYEQYF. The CDR3 DNA reads as TGCAGCGTTGAAAGGACTTCCCCCTACGAGCAGTACTTC.